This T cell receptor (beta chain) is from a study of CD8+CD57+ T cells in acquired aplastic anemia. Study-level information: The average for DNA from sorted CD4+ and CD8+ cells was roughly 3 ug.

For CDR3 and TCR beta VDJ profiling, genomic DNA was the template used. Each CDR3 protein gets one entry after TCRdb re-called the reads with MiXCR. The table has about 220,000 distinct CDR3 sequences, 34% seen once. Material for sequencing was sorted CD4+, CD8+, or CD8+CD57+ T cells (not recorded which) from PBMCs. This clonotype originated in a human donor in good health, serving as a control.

The CDR3 sequence is CASSPRSGPGTEAFF. The CDR3 DNA reads TGTGCCAGCTCACCACGGTCGGGACCGGGGACTGAAGCTTTCTTT. The chain uses TRBV18 and TRBJ1-1, with D possibly being TRBD1 (5 bases). CDR1 and CDR2 (germline): KGHSH, LQKENI. V was shortened by 1 base and J by 5 bases, with 14 bases between the two germline ends. The CDR3 extends over 15 amino acids.